This T cell receptor (beta chain) was sequenced for a study of molecular identifiers for immune sequencing clone quantification. The CDR3 is 17 amino acids. CDR1 is PRHDT, CDR2 FYEKMQ, per germline (reference sequence). Study conclusions and caveats: With a barcode shared among identical TCR molecules, highly expanded clone sizes could be underestimated.

In the case of this clonotype: Its antigen remains unknown. A single base separates this from a much larger clone, so it may be a read error.

Via MiXCR, TCRdb re-called the PCR reads, giving one row per CDR3 protein. Of some 650,000 distinct CDR3 sequences in the sample, just under 20% were seen once. Naive CD8 T cells were sorted, and the gate applied was CD8+CD4-CCR7+CD45RA+. The TCR was taken from a human donor in good health. Some libraries in this study had Jurkat cell RNA spiked in. The specimen sequenced was naive CD8+ T cells from blood, with Jurkat cell RNA spiked in. Subset here: FACS-sorted CD8+CD4-CCR7+CD45RA+ naive T cells. V is TRBV13 and J is TRBJ1-6; D not certain. The CDR3 sequence: CASSAAEGRGNNPPLHF. The CDR3 DNA follows: TGTGCCAGCAGCGCAGCGGAAGGGCGCGGAAATAATCCACCCCTCCACTTT. Drawing the rest from reference TRBV13 and TRBJ1-6, the complete variable domain is AAGVIQSPRHLIKEKRETATLKCYPIPRHDTVYWYQQGPGQDPQFLISFYEKMQSDKGSIPDRFSAQQFSDYHSELNMSSLELGDSALYFCASSAAEGRGNNPPLHFGNGTRLTVT.